The rows below give T cell receptor beta chains drawn from one sample of a study of cytomegalovirus exposure and HLA in healthy donors. Clones were sequenced by immunoSEQ multiplex PCR, and TCRdb holds only the in-frame ones, with some missing. The data show under 400,000 clones, 70% to 90% seen once. The sequenced material came from PBMCs. The receptors originated from a man younger than 40 in good health and CMV-seronegative. Each CDR3 is given with its conserved first and last residue. The order of the fields is CDR3 length, V gene, CDR3 protein.

13	TRBV27	CASSYIEDSPLHF
14	TRBV19	CASSSRHMNTEAFF
14	TRBV11-2	CASSLGGWQETQYF
16	TRBV25-1	CASSTRTSGGTDTQYF
15	TRBV9	CASSGQGITYNEQFF
13	TRBV11-2	CASSLDPLTEAFF
14	TRBV4-1	CASSQGSGGSPLHF
15	TRBV30	CAWKSPTAANEKLFF
14	TRBV18	CASSPSGGSYEQYF
16	TRBV5-6	CASSFGVAGGPDTQYF
22	TRBV5-1	CASSLGIPQGLAGGRSYNEQFF
14	TRBV5-1	CASSLGGKGTEAFF
16	TRBV19	CASSIDGTGIRYGYTF
17	TRBV21-1	CASSKEYGGRITGELFF
16	TRBV7-2	CASSPVGGTNTGELFF
15	TRBV12-2	CASRNDRVMNTEAFF
12	TRBV7-2	CASSFDSYEQYF
15	TRBV7-9	CASRPARELPYEQYF
14	TRBV5-1	CASSLGLNTDTQYF
18	TRBV6-1	CASSAVWDRLDSNQPQHF
14	TRBV29-1	CSVEEGATYNEQFF
15	TRBV7-8	CASSLEGTDNEKLFF
12	TRBV30	CAWGTSAYEQFF
13	TRBV6-1	CASRGGANYGYTF
16	TRBV2	CASRRQSGLASGELFF
16	TRBV5-1	CASRTSTGFMNTEAFF
12	TRBV6-5	CASSPRRGGYTF
15	TRBV28	CASSLRRGHSYEQYF
13	TRBV19	CASSSWTSGEQFF
15	TRBV11-2	CASSTDTGNTGELFF
16	TRBV5-6	CASSLAGGQGNYGYTF
13	TRBV19	CASSIRGDQPQHF
10	TRBV20-1	CSAGRGEQFF
14	TRBV6-6	CASSYGESGRPQHF
16	TRBV2	CASITYQTGETGELFF
19	TRBV4-1	CASSPHPGQGARLGETQYF
18	TRBV4-2	CASSPEGLSGAGGTEAFF
15	TRBV7-8	CASSSRGGSAYEQYF
15	TRBV5-4	CASSLGGRATYEQYF
12	TRBV11-3	CASSRQGNGYTF
14	TRBV9	CASSPRQGNTEAFF
14	TRBV5-6	CASSFGQSNTEAFF
15	TRBV6-5	CASSYSQGRWETQYF
16	TRBV30	CAWSRLAGAVTGELFF
15	TRBV7-9	CASRQGLAVQETQYF
16	TRBV7-8	CASSLVGTLSNQPQHF